This section outlines one T cell receptor (beta chain) sequence together with its context. This record belongs to a study of blood T cell repertoires in COVID-19. Study-level information: Acute and convalescent COVID-19 samples came from the United States, Italy and Spain.

Sequencing used immunoSEQ multiplex PCR; TCRdb keeps in-frame clones, though not all of them. The sample comprises more than 350,000 clones, around nine tenths of which are singletons, and about 1.5% rests with the top ten. This clonotype originated in a woman between 18 and 30 years old who had been exposed to COVID-19. Material for sequencing was PBMCs or T cells enriched from blood (not recorded which).

The CDR3 DNA reads as TGTGCCAGCAGCCAACAGGGCTCCTACAATGAGCAGTTCTTC. This encodes CASSQQGSYNEQFF. V is TRBV6-5 and J is TRBJ2-1; the D gene is possibly TRBD1 (6 bases). V was trimmed by 6 bases and J by 0 bases, leaving 9 bases between them. The germline CDR1 and CDR2 sequences are MNHEY and SVGAGI. The CDR3 totals 14 residues.